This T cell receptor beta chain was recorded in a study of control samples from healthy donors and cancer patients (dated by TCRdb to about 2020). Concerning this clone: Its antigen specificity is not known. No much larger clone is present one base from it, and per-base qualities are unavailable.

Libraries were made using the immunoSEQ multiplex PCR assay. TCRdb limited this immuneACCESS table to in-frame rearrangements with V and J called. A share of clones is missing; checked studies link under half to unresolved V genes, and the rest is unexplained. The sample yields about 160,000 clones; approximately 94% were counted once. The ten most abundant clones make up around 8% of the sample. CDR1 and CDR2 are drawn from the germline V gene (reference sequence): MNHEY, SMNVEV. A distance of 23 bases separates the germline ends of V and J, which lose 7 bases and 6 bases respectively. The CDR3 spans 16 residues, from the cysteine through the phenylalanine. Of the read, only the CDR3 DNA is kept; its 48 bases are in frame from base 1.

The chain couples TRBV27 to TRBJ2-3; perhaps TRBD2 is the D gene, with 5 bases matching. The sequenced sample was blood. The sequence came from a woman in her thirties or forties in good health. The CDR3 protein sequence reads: CASTPPRGAASDTQYF. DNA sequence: TGTGCCAGCACCCCCCCCCGGGGTGCCGCATCTGATACGCAGTATTTT.